In its sample, the clone carrying this T cell receptor (beta chain) was seen once. No antigen is known for it. These data originate in a study of cytomegalovirus exposure and HLA in healthy donors. PCR employed 60 Vbeta and 13 Jbeta primers. Some clones are missing from TCRdb's copy, which holds only in-frame ones; the method was immunoSEQ multiplex PCR. The sample shows some 50,000 clones, 70% to 85% of them seen only once. Whole-study results and caveats: It was reported that the classifier diagnosed cytomegalovirus status with high specificity and sensitivity in both the original and validation cohorts. A later analysis linked 15,000 to 20,000 TCR beta sequences to HLA alleles at 0.05 false discovery rate.

The sequence was obtained from a woman between 45 and 65 years old in good health and CMV-seropositive. Input material: PBMCs.

Here the CDR3 DNA reads TGTGCCAGCAGAGGACTAGCGGAGTACCAAGAGACCCAGTACTTC. It yields the protein CASRGLAEYQETQYF. This chain links TRBV7-9 with TRBJ2-5; 10 nucleotides line up with TRBD2. The CDR3 sequence is 15 residues long. Trimming removed 6 bases from V and 0 bases from J; junction bases left unmatched: 4. Germline assignment: CDR1 SEHNR and CDR2 FQNEAQ (reference sequence).